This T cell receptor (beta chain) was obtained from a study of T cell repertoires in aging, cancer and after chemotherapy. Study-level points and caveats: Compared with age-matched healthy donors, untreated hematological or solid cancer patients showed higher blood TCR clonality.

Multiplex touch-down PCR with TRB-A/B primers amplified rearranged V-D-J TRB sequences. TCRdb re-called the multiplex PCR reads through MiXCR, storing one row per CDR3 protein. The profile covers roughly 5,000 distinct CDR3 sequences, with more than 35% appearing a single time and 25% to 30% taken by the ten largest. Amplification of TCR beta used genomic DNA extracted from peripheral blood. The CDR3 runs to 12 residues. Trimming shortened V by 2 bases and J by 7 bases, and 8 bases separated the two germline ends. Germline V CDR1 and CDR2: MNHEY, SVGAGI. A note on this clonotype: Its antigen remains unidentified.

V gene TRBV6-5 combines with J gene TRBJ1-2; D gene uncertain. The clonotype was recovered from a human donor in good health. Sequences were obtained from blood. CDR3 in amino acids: CASSYVGSGYTF. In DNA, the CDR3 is TGTGCCAGCAGTTACGTGGGGTCTGGCTACACCTTC.